This section outlines one T cell receptor (beta chain) sequence together with its context. In germline, CDR1 is LGHNA, CDR2 YSLEER. CDR3 length: 14 amino acids. Trimming at V came to 3 bases and at J to 8 bases, leaving 7 bases not matched to a gene. The sample's treatment: around 19 received Ad26.COV2.S at low or high dose, single or two shots; five or six received placebo; per-sample allocation not given. Vaccine and placebo recipients were sampled on day 63 after the first injection. The data were obtained in a study of Ad26.COV2.S vaccination and SARS-CoV-2 variants. Study-wide background: Trial arm assignment for the donor was COV1001 Ad26.COV2.S.

TCRdb's table, derived via immunoSEQ multiplex PCR, lists solely in-frame clones and lacks some. The sample holds 350,000 to 400,000 clones; approximately 91% are singletons and the top ten take about 3.6%. V is TRBV4-3 and J is TRBJ1-2; 9 positions agree with TRBD1. This receptor was identified in a person aged 18-60 years who received the Ad26.COV2.S COVID-19 vaccine or a placebo. Here the sequenced sample was peripheral blood, taken in a trial of Ad26.COV2.S vaccine versus placebo. The CDR3 here is CASSQDRGLWGYTF. Written as DNA, the CDR3 is TGCGCCAGCAGCCAGGACAGGGGTCTATGGGGCTACACCTTC.